These 32 T cell receptor beta chains were sequenced from one sample in a study of blood T cell repertoires in COVID-19. Repertoires were generated with immunoSEQ multiplex PCR, while TCRdb's copy carries only in-frame clones and drops some. The sample consists of a few hundred thousand clones, 85% to 90% of them appearing once. Material for sequencing was PBMCs or T cells enriched from blood (not recorded which). The receptor set was obtained from a man younger than 45 who had recovered from COVID-19.

This clone was detected only once. The chain links TRBV5-1 to TRBJ2-4; TRBD1 matches 9 bases. This CDR3 is built from 15 residues. The germline CDR1 and CDR2 sequences are SGHRS and YFSETQ. The J segment lost 3 bases and the V segment lost 1 base, leaving 2 bases of the junction unmatched. CDR3 loop: CASSLRDRVKNIQYF. DNA of the CDR3: TGCGCCAGCAGCTTGAGGGACAGGGTCAAAAACATTCAGTACTTC.

V usage is TRBV16 and J usage is TRBJ1-5, with D tentatively TRBD1 (5 bases). V was shortened by 2 bases and J by 5 bases, with 7 bases between the two germline ends. CDR3 length: 13 residues. Germline-derived CDR1 and CDR2 are KGHSY and FQNENV. DNA for the CDR3: TGTGCCAGCAGCCAAATCAGGGATCAGCCCCAGCATTTT. Translation: CASSQIRDQPQHF.

About this clone itself: Other DNA variants within this sample encode the same CDR3. The chain links TRBV7-2 to TRBJ2-7, with 9 bases aligning to TRBD2. CDR1 is SGHTA and CDR2 is FQGNSA in the germline V gene. CDR3 size: 15 residues. V dropped 1 base and J dropped 4; count of bases not matched to a gene: 5. The CDR3 DNA reads as TGTGCCAGCAGCTTAGGGCTAGCGGGATCTTACGAGCAGTACTTC. This sequence encodes CASSLGLAGSYEQYF.

V is TRBV15 and J is TRBJ2-7, with 8 bases identical to TRBD1. The CDR3 covers 15 residues. Germline-derived CDR1 and CDR2 are LNHNV and YYDKDF (reference sequence). Germline trimming cut 4 bases from V and 1 base from J; bases unmatched to any gene: 6. CDR3 loop: CATSTSGGASYEQYF. CDR3 nucleotide sequence: TGTGCCACCAGCACCTCAGGGGGCGCATCCTACGAGCAGTACTTC.

The chain uses TRBV3-1 (or the pseudogene TRBV3-2) and TRBJ2-1; TRBD2 aligns across 8 bases. The CDR3 has 14 residues. The V segment lost 4 bases and the J segment 8 bases; nucleotides outside the gene matches: 7. Germline lookup yields CDR1 LGHDT and CDR2 YNNKEL (reference sequence). CDR3 DNA: TGTGCCAGCAGCCCCCTGCGCGGGGGGTATGAGCAGTTCTTC. Its protein is CASSPLRGGYEQFF.

CDR3 residues: CAISPGQGLFYEQYF. Here the CDR3 DNA reads TGTGCCATCAGCCCCGGACAGGGGCTGTTCTACGAGCAGTACTTC. This chain connects TRBV10-3 to TRBJ2-7, with TRBD1 matching 9 bases. This CDR3 contains 15 residues. V gave up 6 bases and J gave up 3 bases; unmatched junction bases: 9. Germline V gene data show CDR1 as ENHRY and CDR2 as SYGVKD.

This sequence joins TRBV3-1 (or the pseudogene TRBV3-2) and TRBJ2-2; 8 bases map to TRBD1. The length of the CDR3 is 18 residues. Germline assignment: CDR1 LGHDT and CDR2 YNNKEL (reference sequence). J lost 3 bases, V lost 0 bases, and 9 bases had no gene match. CDR3 sequence (DNA): TGTGCCAGCAGCCAAGATCAAAGGAGGACAGGGTACACCGGGGAGCTGTTTTTT. This codes for CASSQDQRRTGYTGELFF.

The chain has TRBV7-2 and TRBJ1-3, with D uncertain. CDR1 and CDR2 (germline): SGHTA, FQGNSA. CDR3 length: 15 amino acids. Trimming stripped 1 base from V and 4 bases from J, with 11 bases between. CDR3 sequence reads: CASSLEVWAGNTIYF. CDR3 coding DNA: TGTGCCAGCAGCTTAGAGGTATGGGCCGGAAACACCATATATTTT.

The chain couples TRBV18 to TRBJ2-7, with D possibly TRBD1 on 6 matching bases. V dropped 5 bases and J dropped 3 bases, with 11 bases sitting between them. Looked up from germline, CDR1 is KGHSH and CDR2 is LQKENI. The CDR3 has 13 amino acids. CDR3 DNA sequence: TGTGCCAGCTCAACCGGGACAAACTACGAGCAGTACTTC. Translation: CASSTGTNYEQYF.

The chain joins TRBV21-1 to TRBJ2-7; the D call TRBD2 from the table was never checked on the DNA. TRBV21-1 is termed a pseudogene. The CDR3 has 17 amino acids. The CDR3 spells CASRYPAWAGGPYEQYF. For the CDR3, the DNA is TGTGCCAGCAGATATCCGGCTTGGGCGGGGGGCCCCTACGAGCAGTACTTC.

The J gene is TRBJ2-5, the V gene TRBV30; TRBD1 agrees at 7 bases. The V segment lost 4 bases and the J segment 0 bases; nucleotides outside the gene matches: 2. In germline, CDR1 is GTSNPN, CDR2 SVGIG (reference sequence). CDR3 size: 13 residues. The CDR3 protein is CAWNRGNQETQYF. Written as DNA, the CDR3 is TGTGCCTGGAACAGGGGAAACCAAGAGACCCAGTACTTC.

J is TRBJ2-7 and V is TRBV7-2; D not certain. In germline, CDR1 is SGHTA, CDR2 FQGNSA. This CDR3 is 14 amino acids long. Trimming stripped 0 bases from V and 0 bases from J, with 6 bases between. In nucleotides, the CDR3 is TGTGCCAGCAGCTTAGCGCCTAGCTCCTACGAGCAGTACTTC. Protein product: CASSLAPSSYEQYF.

The chain recombines TRBV10-3 with TRBJ2-1, with 8 bases fitting TRBD1. The CDR3 is made up of 15 amino acids. The J segment lost 7 bases and the V segment lost 7 bases, leaving 12 bases of the junction unmatched. From germline, CDR1 is ENHRY and CDR2 SYGVKD. The CDR3 here is CAINKRQGLGNEQFF. The CDR3 DNA reads TGTGCCATCAATAAGAGACAGGGGCTCGGGAATGAGCAGTTCTTC.

This chain uses TRBV29-1 with TRBJ2-3, with D possibly matching TRBD2 (5 bases). V lost 3 bases, J lost 0 bases, and 7 bases lay in between. Per the germline V gene, CDR1 is SQVTM and CDR2 is ANQGSEA. CDR3 length: 13 amino acids. The CDR3 spells CSVDRTSTDTQYF. Written as DNA, the CDR3 is TGCAGCGTTGACAGGACTAGCACAGATACGCAGTATTTT.

V is TRBV5-1 and J is TRBJ2-1; 8 bases line up with TRBD2. The V gene's germline CDR1 is SGHRS and CDR2 YFSETQ. J lost 7 bases, V lost 3 bases, and 6 bases had no gene match. This CDR3 spans 14 amino acids. The CDR3 nucleotides are TGCGCCAGCAGCTCCCGGGGGGGCATGAATGAGCAGTTCTTC. Translating gives CASSSRGGMNEQFF.

Only one count was recorded for this clone. The rearrangement uses TRBV7-9 and TRBJ2-7; D unresolved. The germline V gene encodes CDR1 SEHNR and CDR2 FQNEAQ (reference sequence). Trimming pared 5 bases from V and 8 bases from J, leaving 22 bases between. The CDR3 runs 15 residues. CDR3 amino acids: CASSLDIQASTQQYF. The CDR3 nucleotides are TGTGCCAGCAGCCTAGACATTCAGGCTTCTACGCAGCAGTACTTC.

The gene calls are TRBV27 and TRBJ2-3; TRBD2 agrees at 7 bases. CDR3 length: 16 amino acids. Unmatched junction bases numbered 4, after V lost 1 base and J lost 0 bases. Germline CDR1 MNHEY, CDR2 SMNVEV (reference sequence). This CDR3 reads CASSLYAGVSTDTQYF. As DNA, the CDR3 is TGTGCCAGCAGTTTATATGCGGGGGTGAGCACAGATACGCAGTATTTT.

This clone showed up just once. The rearrangement joins TRBV27 to TRBJ1-2; maybe TRBD1 (5 bases). Trimming took off 2 bases at V and 7 bases at J, with 14 bases between the two ends. Germline V gene data show CDR1 as MNHEY and CDR2 as SMNVEV (reference sequence). This CDR3 is 14 amino acids long. Here the CDR3 DNA reads TGTGCCAGCAGTTTACGGAGTCGGGGGTCTGGCTACACCTTC. Encoded protein: CASSLRSRGSGYTF.

The CDR3 coding sequence is TGTGCCACCAGCAGACCTACTAAGGGCTACACCTTC. Amino acid sequence: CATSRPTKGYTF. The chain joins TRBV15 to TRBJ1-2; D not resolved. The CDR3 has 12 amino acids. Germline V gene data show CDR1 as LNHNV and CDR2 as YYDKDF (reference sequence). V gave up 2 bases and J gave up 8 bases, with 9 bases separating them.

This sequence joins TRBV27 and TRBJ2-1; D possibly corresponds to TRBD1 (5 bases). CDR1 is MNHEY and CDR2 is SMNVEV in the germline V gene (reference sequence). CDR3 size: 13 residues. Trimming took off 3 bases at V and 6 bases at J, with 9 bases between the two ends. CDR3 sequence reads: CASSFRRVNEQFF. In DNA form, the CDR3 reads TGTGCCAGCAGTTTCCGCAGGGTCAATGAGCAGTTCTTC.

The sample holds one count of this clone. The chain recombines TRBV14 with TRBJ1-2; D call uncertain. This CDR3 spans 12 amino acids. Looked up from germline, CDR1 is SGHDN and CDR2 is FVKESK. Trimming took 4 bases from V and 1 from J, leaving 4 bases between them. The CDR3 region has the DNA TGTGCCAGCAGCCCTATTAACTATGGCTACACCTTC. Amino acid sequence: CASSPINYGYTF.

CDR3 coding DNA: TGTGCCAGCAGCTTGGGCGTAGGACAGGGTACGATCGAGCAGTACTTC. This translates into CASSLGVGQGTIEQYF. J is TRBJ2-7 and V is TRBV5-6; TRBD1 matches at 8 bases. From germline, CDR1 is SGHDT and CDR2 YYEEEE. V was pared by 0 bases and J by 6 bases, with 11 bases of the junction left unmatched. The CDR3 runs 16 residues. The full variable domain, rest sourced from reference TRBV5-6 and TRBJ2-7, is DAGVTQSPTHLIKTRGQQVTLRCSPKSGHDTVSWYQQALGQGPQFIFQYYEEEERQRGNFPDRFSGHQFPNYSSELNVNALLLGDSALYLCASSLGVGQGTIEQYFGPGTRLTVT.

The chain employs TRBV7-9 and TRBJ2-3; 7 positions match TRBD2. Germline V lookup: CDR1 SEHNR, CDR2 FQNEAQ (reference sequence). CDR3 length: 14 residues. V was clipped by 5 bases and J by 2 bases; unmatched bases: 4. This chain's CDR3 is CASSNLADTDTQYF. The CDR3 DNA reads as TGTGCCAGCAGCAATCTAGCGGACACAGATACGCAGTATTTT.

V is TRBV12-3 or TRBV12-4 and J is TRBJ2-7, with a tentative D call TRBD1 (5 bases). The CDR3 is made up of 13 amino acids. V lost 2 bases and J 5 bases, leaving 10 bases between the germline ends. This CDR3 reads CASSLSRAHEQYF. The CDR3 nucleotides read TGTGCCAGCAGTTTATCCAGGGCCCACGAGCAGTACTTC.

This clone has a single count. The gene calls are TRBV5-6 and TRBJ1-5; 7 bases agree with TRBD1. This CDR3 has 18 amino acids. CDR1 is SGHDT, CDR2 YYEEEE, per germline. Trimming took 3 bases from V and 7 from J; bases not matched to a gene: 19. The CDR3 region is CASSSNKARTGTSQPQHF. The CDR3 DNA sequence: TGTGCCAGCAGCTCTAATAAAGCGCGGACAGGTACTTCGCAGCCCCAGCATTTT.

The chain has TRBV13 and TRBJ2-7; TRBD2 matches at 7 bases. With 4 bases clipped from V and 3 bases from J, the junction kept 6 bases outside the gene matches. Germline loops: CDR1 PRHDT, CDR2 FYEKMQ (reference sequence). This CDR3 has 14 amino acids. The CDR3: CASSSGGFNYEQYF. CDR3 DNA sequence: TGTGCCAGCAGCTCCGGGGGGTTCAACTACGAGCAGTACTTC.

The chain combines TRBV4-3 with TRBJ2-5, with D possibly being TRBD2 (6 bases). Germline values: CDR1 LGHNA, CDR2 YSLEER. Trimming took 0 bases from V and 5 from J, leaving 7 bases between them. This CDR3 spans 13 amino acids. The CDR3 sequence is CASSQDGGETQYF. CDR3 bases: TGCGCCAGCAGCCAAGATGGGGGGGAGACCCAGTACTTC.

This clone has more than one count but fewer than ten. The chain employs TRBV10-3 and TRBJ1-2; D perhaps matches TRBD1 (5 bases). Trimming left V 3 bases short and J 2 bases short, with 7 bases between. Germline V gene data show CDR1 as ENHRY and CDR2 as SYGVKD. This CDR3 is built from 13 residues. CDR3 coding DNA: TGTGCCATCAGTGAACAGGAGAACTATGGCTACACCTTC. It translates to CAISEQENYGYTF.

This clone was picked up a small number of times. The V call is TRBV4-2, the J call TRBJ2-4; D gene uncertain. Deletions cut 2 bases from V and 15 bases from J, with 17 bases between. The CDR3 runs to 13 residues. Germline CDR1 LGHNA, CDR2 YNFKEQ. CDR3: CASSQRSRNLPYF. DNA of the CDR3: TGTGCCAGCAGCCAAAGGTCGAGGAATCTTCCGTACTTC.

This clone has only one observation. The gene calls are TRBV9 and TRBJ1-1; D unresolved. The V end was cut by 2 bases, the J end by 0 bases, with 8 bases between. Per germline, CDR1 SGDLS and CDR2 YYNGEE. The length of the CDR3 is 14 residues. The DNA of the CDR3 is TGTGCCAGCAGCGTTGTCGGGATGAACACTGAAGCTTTCTTT. It specifies CASSVVGMNTEAFF.

This chain links TRBV21-1 with TRBJ1-5; TRBD1 is the table's D call and was not checked against the DNA. TRBV21-1 constitutes a pseudogene. The length of the CDR3 is 12 residues. The CDR3 DNA sequence: TGTGCCAGCAGACAGGGCAATCAGCCCCAGCATTTT. Protein product: CASRQGNQPQHF.

The rearrangement uses TRBV21-1 and TRBJ2-3; TRBD2 is the table's D call and was not checked against the DNA. TRBV21-1 is reported as a pseudogene. This CDR3 has 15 amino acids. CDR3 sequence: CASSKRLAPTDTQYF. CDR3 nucleotide sequence: TGTGCCAGCAGCAAACGACTAGCCCCTACAGATACGCAGTATTTT.